This passage covers 12 T cell receptor beta chains from one sample sequenced in a study of blood T cell repertoires in COVID-19. Produced via immunoSEQ multiplex PCR; TCRdb's table is partial and in-frame only. The sample has about 140,000 clones, approximately 80% seen once. Material: PBMCs or T cells enriched from blood (not recorded which). These receptors were obtained from a woman under 30 who had been exposed to COVID-19.

V and J are TRBV28 and TRBJ2-7; D may be TRBD1 (6 bases). CDR1 MDHEN and CDR2 SYDVKM come from the germline V gene. The CDR3 loop spans 14 amino acids. Trimming took off 6 bases at V and 0 bases at J, with 12 bases between the two ends. CDR3: CASSQTGGSYEQYF. In DNA, the CDR3 is TGTGCCAGCAGCCAGACAGGAGGCTCCTACGAGCAGTACTTC.

This chain connects TRBV7-9 to TRBJ1-6; 11 bases line up with TRBD1. The CDR3 runs 17 residues. In germline, CDR1 is SEHNR, CDR2 FQNEAQ (reference sequence). J was trimmed by 4 bases and V by 5 bases; bases with no gene match: 7. CDR3 residues: CASSKNRDRGYNSPLHF. CDR3 in DNA: TGTGCCAGCAGCAAAAATAGGGACAGGGGGTATAATTCACCCCTCCACTTT. The full variable domain, its missing parts supplied by reference TRBV7-9 and TRBJ1-6, is DTGVSQNPRHKITKRGQNVTFRCDPISEHNRLYWYRQTLGQGPEFLTYFQNEAQLEKSRLLSDRFSAERPKGSFSTLEIQRTEQGDSAMYLCASSKNRDRGYNSPLHFGNGTRLTVT.

The chain recombines TRBV5-5 with TRBJ2-7, with 8 bases aligning to TRBD2. Germline V CDR1 and CDR2: SGHKS, YYEKEE (reference sequence). The CDR3 runs 15 residues. J lost 0 bases, V lost 1 base, and 3 bases had no gene match. CDR3: CASSLNSGSSYEQYF. The CDR3 region has the DNA TGTGCCAGCAGCTTGAACAGCGGGAGCTCCTACGAGCAGTACTTC.

The V gene is TRBV10-3, the J gene TRBJ2-1; 11 bases are a match to TRBD2. Trimming cost V 2 bases and J 7 bases; bases outside gene matches: 4. In germline, CDR1 is ENHRY, CDR2 SYGVKD. The CDR3 covers 15 residues. The CDR3 nucleotides read TGTGCCATCAGTGAGACAGGACTAGCGGGTAATGAGCAGTTCTTC. It encodes CAISETGLAGNEQFF.

V usage is TRBV5-1 and J usage is TRBJ1-3; perhaps TRBD1 as D (6 bases). Germline loops: CDR1 SGHRS, CDR2 YFSETQ. The CDR3 loop spans 13 amino acids. Trimming cost V 5 bases and J 4 bases, with 10 bases left between them. This chain's CDR3 is CASRPGQGNTIYF. Written as DNA, the CDR3 is TGCGCCAGCAGGCCGGGACAAGGAAACACCATATATTTT.

The genes are TRBV5-6 and TRBJ2-5; 12 bases align to TRBD2. CDR1 and CDR2 from the germline V gene are SGHDT and YYEEEE. CDR3 length: 17 residues. Germline trimming cut 1 base from V and 5 bases from J; bases unmatched to any gene: 9. The CDR3 region is CASSLSASGRARETQYF. The CDR3, as DNA: TGTGCCAGCAGCTTGTCCGCTAGCGGGAGGGCCCGGGAGACCCAGTACTTC. The full variable domain, with the rest looked up from reference TRBV5-6 and TRBJ2-5, is DAGVTQSPTHLIKTRGQQVTLRCSPKSGHDTVSWYQQALGQGPQFIFQYYEEEERQRGNFPDRFSGHQFPNYSSELNVNALLLGDSALYLCASSLSASGRARETQYFGPGTRLLVL.

The rearrangement uses TRBV6-4 and TRBJ2-7; D is undetermined. The germline CDR1 and CDR2 sequences are MRHNA and SNTAGT. CDR3 length equals 11 residues. Trimming removed 4 bases at V and 2 bases at J, with 3 bases between. CDR3 nucleotide sequence: TGTGCCAGCAGTGTTACCTACGAGCAGTACTTC. Its translation: CASSVTYEQYF.

This chain connects TRBV6-5 to TRBJ1-1, with 7 bases fitting TRBD1. Losses at the gene ends were 6 bases for V and 1 base for J; bases not matched to a gene: 8. Per the germline V gene, CDR1 is MNHEY and CDR2 is SVGAGI. The CDR3 covers 15 residues. The CDR3 loop reads CASSDPGTANTEAFF. The DNA for the CDR3 is TGTGCCAGCAGCGATCCCGGGACAGCGAACACTGAAGCTTTCTTT.

In nucleotides, the CDR3 is TGTGCCAGCAGCTTAGGAGTCCAGGGGGCCTCCTACGAGCAGTACTTC. Its protein is CASSLGVQGASYEQYF. The rearrangement uses TRBV7-6 and TRBJ2-7; the match to TRBD1 covers 8 bases. Germline CDR1 SGHVS, CDR2 FNYEAQ. With 1 base clipped from V and 0 bases from J, the junction kept 5 bases outside the gene matches. There are 16 residues in the CDR3. Combining the CDR3 with reference TRBV7-6 and TRBJ2-7 gives the whole variable domain GAGVSQSPRYKVTKRGQDVALRCDPISGHVSLYWYRQALGQGPEFLTYFNYEAQQDKSGLPNDRFSAERPEGSISTLTIQRTEQRDSAMYRCASSLGVQGASYEQYFGPGTRLTVT.

V and J are TRBV20-1 and TRBJ1-1; D ambiguous. V gave up 6 bases and J gave up 1 base, with 6 bases separating them. The CDR3 is made up of 11 amino acids. Germline V gene lookup returns CDR1 DFQATT and CDR2 SNEGSKA (reference sequence). CDR3 in DNA: TGCAGTGCCCTCAGGAACACTGAAGCTTTCTTT. The encoded protein is CSALRNTEAFF.

The V and J genes are TRBV7-3 and TRBJ2-6; no definite D call. Trimming pared 5 bases from V and 2 bases from J, leaving 13 bases between. This CDR3 comprises 16 residues. The V gene's germline CDR1 is SGHTA and CDR2 FQGTGA. The CDR3 is CASSPSPSAGANVLTF. The CDR3 DNA reads TGTGCCAGCAGCCCGAGCCCGTCGGCTGGGGCCAACGTCCTGACTTTC.

The chain carries TRBV9 and TRBJ2-1; TRBD2 aligns across 16 bases. Germline CDR1 is SGDLS and CDR2 is YYNGEE. The CDR3 is made up of 18 amino acids. The V and J ends lost 4 bases and 4 bases, in that order; junction bases with no gene match: 8. The CDR3 region has the DNA TGTGCCAGCAGCCCTCGAGGGACTAGCGGGAGGGAATACAATGAGCAGTTCTTC. Its translation is CASSPRGTSGREYNEQFF.